This entry lists 23 T cell receptor beta chains sequenced from one sample in a study of blood T cell repertoires in COVID-19. Some clones are missing from TCRdb's copy, which holds only in-frame ones; the method was immunoSEQ multiplex PCR. The sample lists 150,000 or so clones, about four fifths occurring once. Sequencing used peripheral blood. Source of these receptors: a man aged 55-75 years with acute or convalescent COVID-19.

The table lists this clone with a few counts. V is TRBV6-5 and J is TRBJ1-2, with 9 bases that match TRBD1. Looked up from germline, CDR1 is MNHEY and CDR2 is SVGAGI. This CDR3 has 15 residues. The junction had 9 bases not matched to a gene; V was cut back by 5 bases and J by 5 bases. CDR3 nucleotide sequence: TGTGCCAGCAGTACCCGGGACAGGGCCCTTTATGGCTACACCTTC. Protein sequence: CASSTRDRALYGYTF.

This clone was found a few times. The chain carries TRBV7-2 and TRBJ2-1; 9 nucleotides align to TRBD2. V trimming: 2 bases; J trimming: 8 bases; junction bases outside the gene matches: 13. This CDR3 is 17 amino acids long. Germline V lookup: CDR1 SGHTA, CDR2 FQGNSA. The CDR3 region is CASSLKSAASGNHEQFF. The CDR3, as DNA: TGTGCCAGCAGCTTAAAGTCAGCTGCTAGCGGGAACCATGAGCAGTTCTTC.

The chain couples TRBV27 to TRBJ1-2; D is ambiguous. CDR1 MNHEY and CDR2 SMNVEV come from the germline V gene (reference sequence). The CDR3 sequence is 14 residues long. Trimming stripped 4 bases from V and 5 bases from J, with 14 bases between. The CDR3 bases are TGTGCCAGCAGTTACAGAGAACTCGGATATGGCTACACCTTC. Protein product: CASSYRELGYGYTF.

This chain joins TRBV10-3 and TRBJ1-5, with D maybe TRBD1 (6 bases). CDR3 size: 14 residues. Trimming stripped 5 bases from V and 8 bases from J, with 16 bases between. The V gene's germline CDR1 is ENHRY and CDR2 SYGVKD. The CDR3 protein is CAISNRDAYEPQHF. The CDR3 DNA follows: TGTGCCATCAGTAACAGGGATGCCTACGAGCCCCAGCATTTT.

The CDR3 nucleotides read TGCGCCAGCAGCCCTGATAGCCGGCCCTCTAACTATGGCTACACCTTC. This sequence encodes CASSPDSRPSNYGYTF. The chain joins TRBV5-1 to TRBJ1-2; D is ambiguous. V lost 4 bases and J 0 bases, leaving 16 bases between the germline ends. Looked up from germline, CDR1 is SGHRS and CDR2 is YFSETQ. The CDR3 runs 16 residues.

The gene calls are TRBV19 and TRBJ2-7; TRBD2 aligns across 9 bases. The germline CDR1 and CDR2 sequences are LNHDA and SQIVND (reference sequence). This CDR3 region has 16 residues. The V segment lost 5 bases and the J segment 2 bases; nucleotides outside the gene matches: 10. In DNA, the CDR3 is TGTGCCAGTAGTCTCAGTAGCGGGGGACTACCCTACGAGCAGTACTTC. It codes for CASSLSSGGLPYEQYF.

The chain recombines TRBV5-1 with TRBJ1-6, with 11 bases identical to TRBD1. Germline V lookup: CDR1 SGHRS, CDR2 YFSETQ. The J segment lost 6 bases and the V segment lost 4 bases, leaving 3 bases of the junction unmatched. CDR3 length: 15 residues. The CDR3 region is CASSPDRGLNSPLHF. The CDR3 DNA reads as TGCGCCAGCAGCCCGGACAGGGGGCTTAATTCACCCCTCCACTTT.

The gene calls are TRBV10-1 and TRBJ2-6; no definite D call. The CDR3 totals 16 residues. The germline gives CDR1 WNHNN, CDR2 SYGVQD (reference sequence). The ends were cut back, 2 bases at V and 0 bases at J, with 8 bases in the middle. The CDR3 is CASSEPLSSGANVLTF. The CDR3 region has the DNA TGCGCCAGCAGTGAGCCTCTGAGCTCTGGGGCCAACGTCCTGACTTTC.

V is TRBV10-3 and J is TRBJ1-2, with 8 bases identical to TRBD1. The junction had 5 bases not matched to a gene; V was cut back by 0 bases and J by 8 bases. The CDR3 is 14 residues long. Germline V gene lookup returns CDR1 ENHRY and CDR2 SYGVKD. The CDR3 DNA is TGTGCCATCAGTGAGTCGGACAGGGCCGGGGGCTACACCTTC. Its translation: CAISESDRAGGYTF.

V gene TRBV5-1 combines with J gene TRBJ2-2, with D unclear. Germline-derived CDR1 and CDR2 are SGHRS and YFSETQ. V gave up 0 bases and J gave up 1 base, with 4 bases separating them. The CDR3 extends over 14 amino acids. CDR3 protein: CASSLAGNTGELFF. The CDR3 coding sequence is TGCGCCAGCAGCTTGGCCGGGAACACCGGGGAGCTGTTTTTT.

The rearrangement links TRBV10-3 to TRBJ1-2; 8 bases are shared with TRBD1. After removal of 4 bases from V and 4 bases from J, the junction contained 5 bases not matched to a gene. Germline V lookup: CDR1 ENHRY, CDR2 SYGVKD. The CDR3 extends over 14 amino acids. Here the CDR3 DNA reads TGTGCCATCAGTGCGGACAGGGAGTCCTATGGCTACACCTTC. This encodes CAISADRESYGYTF.

This clone has a handful of counts. The V call is TRBV5-1, the J call TRBJ1-2, with 12 nucleotides matching TRBD1. Germline CDR1 SGHRS, CDR2 YFSETQ. This CDR3 has 15 residues. The junction had 5 bases not matched to a gene; V was cut back by 0 bases and J by 8 bases. Written as DNA, the CDR3 is TGCGCCAGCAGCTTGGCCGGGACAGGGGGCGAAGGCTACACCTTC. It yields the protein CASSLAGTGGEGYTF.

In DNA, the CDR3 is TGTGCCAGCAGCCCGGAGGCGGGGCCGTACAATGAGCAGTTCTTC. Amino acids: CASSPEAGPYNEQFF. The rearrangement joins TRBV7-3 to TRBJ2-1; a weak D match, TRBD2 (6 bases). This CDR3 comprises 15 residues. V lost 5 bases and J lost 4, with 15 bases in between. Germline V gene lookup returns CDR1 SGHTA and CDR2 FQGTGA.

The genes are TRBV4-3 and TRBJ1-6, with 7 bases aligning to TRBD1. The CDR3 sequence is 15 residues long. J gave up 7 bases and V 4 bases, and 7 bases lay outside the gene matches. Germline V CDR1 and CDR2: LGHNA, YSLEER. The CDR3 sequence is CASSLRTGRNSPLHF. In DNA, the CDR3 is TGCGCCAGCAGCCTCCGGACAGGAAGAAATTCACCCCTCCACTTT.

This rearrangement joins TRBV7-3 to TRBJ2-6; D gene uncertain. Per germline, CDR1 SGHTA and CDR2 FQGTGA. Trimming pared 8 bases from V and 0 bases from J, leaving 8 bases between. The CDR3 runs 14 residues. DNA for the CDR3: TGTGCCAGCTCCGGCGGCTCTGGGGCCAACGTCCTGACTTTC. Protein sequence: CASSGGSGANVLTF.

This chain joins TRBV28 and TRBJ2-7, with D possibly being TRBD1 (6 bases). Germline V gives CDR1 MDHEN, CDR2 SYDVKM. Deletions cut 8 bases from V and 5 bases from J, with 16 bases between. The CDR3 contains 13 residues. CDR3 amino acids: CASCRTGTDEQYF. Written as DNA, the CDR3 is TGTGCCAGCTGCCGCACAGGGACCGACGAGCAGTACTTC.

The V call is TRBV25-1, the J call TRBJ1-2; no reliable D call. CDR1 MGHDK and CDR2 SYGVNS come from the germline V gene. This CDR3 is built from 13 residues. The ends were cut back, 8 bases at V and 4 bases at J, with 14 bases in the middle. The CDR3 region is CASGRPGGYGYTF. DNA for the CDR3: TGTGCCAGCGGCAGACCCGGCGGCTATGGCTACACCTTC.

This chain joins TRBV6-5 and TRBJ2-2; tentative D call: TRBD2 (5 bases). The CDR3 consists of 13 residues. The germline gives CDR1 MNHEY, CDR2 SVGAGI. This CDR3 is CVSAGPATGELFF. Here the CDR3 DNA reads TGTGTCTCGGCGGGTCCGGCCACCGGGGAGCTGTTTTTT.

This clone was counted between two and nine times. The chain carries TRBV27 and TRBJ1-6; a weak D match, TRBD1 (6 bases). Trimming stripped 3 bases from V and 7 bases from J, with 10 bases between. The CDR3 is made up of 14 amino acids. Germline V gene lookup returns CDR1 MNHEY and CDR2 SMNVEV (reference sequence). The CDR3 is CASSLAGANSPLHF. CDR3 sequence (DNA): TGTGCCAGCAGTTTGGCGGGGGCGAATTCACCCCTCCACTTT.

This chain uses TRBV6-5 with TRBJ2-7, with D perhaps matching TRBD2 (6 bases). The CDR3 covers 15 residues. Germline V gives CDR1 MNHEY, CDR2 SVGAGI. Trimming removed 6 bases at V and 6 bases at J, with 21 bases between. CDR3: CASSAFGDSPSEQYF. Written as DNA, the CDR3 is TGTGCCAGCAGCGCCTTTGGGGACTCCCCCTCCGAGCAGTACTTC.

This rearrangement joins TRBV7-2 to TRBJ1-4; D perhaps matches TRBD1 (6 bases). There are 14 residues in the CDR3. V lost 4 bases to trimming and J lost 7 bases, with 13 bases between them. Germline values: CDR1 SGHTA, CDR2 FQGNSA. CDR3 DNA sequence: TGTGCCAGCAGCTCGCAAGGGGGTAGTGAAAAACTGTTTTTT. Protein product: CASSSQGGSEKLFF.

V usage is TRBV3-1 (or the pseudogene TRBV3-2) and J usage is TRBJ2-3, with TRBD2 matching 7 bases. The J segment lost 2 bases and the V segment lost 0 bases, leaving 5 bases of the junction unmatched. The CDR3 runs to 16 residues. Germline values: CDR1 LGHDT, CDR2 YNNKEL (reference sequence). The CDR3, as DNA: TGTGCCAGCAGCCAAGATTTGGGGGGGGTCACAGATACGCAGTATTTT. The encoded protein is CASSQDLGGVTDTQYF.

The genes are TRBV6-5 and TRBJ2-7, with TRBD1 matching over 9 bases. The V gene end was trimmed by 6 bases and the J gene end by 3 bases; junction bases not matched to a gene: 6. CDR3 length: 14 residues. The germline V gene encodes CDR1 MNHEY and CDR2 SVGAGI. The CDR3 loop reads CASRARDRVYEQYF. The CDR3 DNA reads TGTGCCAGCAGGGCCCGGGACAGGGTCTACGAGCAGTACTTC.